This entry concerns a single T cell receptor (beta chain). Antigen unknown. These data originate in a study of T cells after posttransplantation cyclophosphamide. General observations from the study: Donor-recipient repertoire similarity was low at 1-2 months, rising over year one.

The protocol was immunoSEQ multiplex PCR, while the TCRdb copy is restricted to in-frame clones and leaves out a portion. The data show about 10,000 clones, with roughly 98% seen just once and about 0.25% held by the top ten. The naive gate required viable CD3+CD4+ or CD3+CD8+ cells with CCR7+CD45RA+CD45RO-CD95-CD27+CD28+ phenotype. The clonotype originates from a man in his fifties or sixties in good health, CMV-negative, and a related stem cell transplant donor. Sample: naive CD8+ T cells sorted from PBMCs.

The CDR3 DNA reads as TGTGCCAGCTCACCAAGGTGGGGGCCCGACGGCTACACCTTC. Its protein product is CASSPRWGPDGYTF. The chain joins TRBV18 to TRBJ1-2, with D possibly being TRBD1 (6 bases). V was trimmed by 2 bases and J by 8 bases, leaving 15 bases between them. The germline V gene encodes CDR1 KGHSH and CDR2 LQKENI. The CDR3 sequence is 14 residues long.